The clone carrying this T cell receptor beta chain was recorded only once. Its antigen remains unknown. Germline V gene sequence: CDR1 MGHRA, CDR2 YSYEKL. Trimming took 3 bases from V and 0 from J, leaving 6 bases between them. This CDR3 contains 13 residues. The PCR employed 60 Vbeta primers together with 13 Jbeta primers. Profiling relied on immunoSEQ multiplex PCR, and the TCRdb table lists in-frame clones only, not all of them. Among about 120,000 clones listed, around 74% were seen once. This sample is drawn from a study of cytomegalovirus exposure and HLA in healthy donors. Study-wide results and caveats: There was a cluster of highly shared sequence variants that was likely a sequencing artifact. Later analysis identified several of the most significant clusters that appeared linked to common viral pathogens.

This sequence joins TRBV4-1 and TRBJ2-7; D is undetermined. The sample taken for sequencing was PBMCs. The clonotype originates from a man aged 55-75 years in good health and CMV-seropositive. DNA for the CDR3: TGCGCCAGCAGCCAGAGGAGCTCCTACGAGCAGTACTTC. It yields the protein CASSQRSSYEQYF.